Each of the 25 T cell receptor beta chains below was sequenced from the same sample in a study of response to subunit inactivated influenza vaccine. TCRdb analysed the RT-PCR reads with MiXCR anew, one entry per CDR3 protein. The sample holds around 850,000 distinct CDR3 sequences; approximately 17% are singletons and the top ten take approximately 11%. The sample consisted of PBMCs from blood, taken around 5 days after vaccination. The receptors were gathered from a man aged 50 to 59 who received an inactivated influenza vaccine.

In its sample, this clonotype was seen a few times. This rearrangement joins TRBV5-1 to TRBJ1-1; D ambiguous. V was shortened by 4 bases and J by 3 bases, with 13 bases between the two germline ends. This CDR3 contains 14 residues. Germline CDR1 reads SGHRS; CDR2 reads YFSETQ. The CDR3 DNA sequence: TGCGCCAGCAGCCCAGGTAGGCCCTACACTGAAGCTTTCTTT. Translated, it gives CASSPGRPYTEAFF.

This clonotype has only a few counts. CDR3 amino acids: CSARRGLAGTNEQFF. The CDR3 nucleotides are TGCAGTGCTAGACGGGGACTAGCGGGGACCAATGAGCAGTTCTTC. This chain connects TRBV20-1 to TRBJ2-1, with 13 bases that match TRBD2. Trimming cost V 2 bases and J 6 bases; bases outside gene matches: 4. The CDR3 totals 15 residues. Per germline, CDR1 DFQATT and CDR2 SNEGSKA (reference sequence).

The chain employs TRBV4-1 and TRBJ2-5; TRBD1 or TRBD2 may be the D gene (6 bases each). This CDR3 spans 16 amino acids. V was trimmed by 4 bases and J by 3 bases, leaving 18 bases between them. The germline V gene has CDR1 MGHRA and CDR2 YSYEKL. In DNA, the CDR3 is TGCGCCAGCAGCCCGGGGGCCGGGGTAACGAAAGAGACCCAGTACTTC. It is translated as CASSPGAGVTKETQYF.

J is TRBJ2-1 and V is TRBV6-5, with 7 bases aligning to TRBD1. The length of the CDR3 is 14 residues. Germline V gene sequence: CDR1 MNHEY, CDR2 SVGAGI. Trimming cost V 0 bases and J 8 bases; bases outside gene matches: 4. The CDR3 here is CASSYSRQGHEQFF. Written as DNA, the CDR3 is TGTGCCAGCAGTTACTCACGACAGGGCCATGAGCAGTTCTTC.

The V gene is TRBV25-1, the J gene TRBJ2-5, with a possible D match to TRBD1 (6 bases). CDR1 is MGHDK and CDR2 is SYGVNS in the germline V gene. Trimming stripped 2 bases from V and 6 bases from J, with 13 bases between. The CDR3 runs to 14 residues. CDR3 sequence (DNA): TGTGCCAGCAGTGAAGGAGAGACAGGAAAGACCCAGTACTTC. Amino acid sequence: CASSEGETGKTQYF.

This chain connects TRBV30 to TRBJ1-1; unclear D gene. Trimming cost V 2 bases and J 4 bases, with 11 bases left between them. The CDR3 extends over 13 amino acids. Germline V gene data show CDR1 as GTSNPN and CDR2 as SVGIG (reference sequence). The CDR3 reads CAWSLERSTEAFF. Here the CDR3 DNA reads TGTGCCTGGAGTCTCGAGAGGTCCACTGAAGCTTTCTTT. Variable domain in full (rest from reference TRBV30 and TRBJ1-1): SQTIHQWPATLVQPVGSPLSLECTVEGTSNPNLYWYRQAAGRGLQLLFYSVGIGQISSEVPQNLSASRPQDRQFILSSKKLLLSDSGFYLCAWSLERSTEAFFGQGTRLTVV.

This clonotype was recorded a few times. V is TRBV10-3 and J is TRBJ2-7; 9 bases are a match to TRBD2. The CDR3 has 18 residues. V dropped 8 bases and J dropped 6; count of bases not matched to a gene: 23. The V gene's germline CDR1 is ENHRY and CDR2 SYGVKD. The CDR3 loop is CAISGTGASGMRTGEQYF. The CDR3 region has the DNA TGTGCCATCTCCGGGACCGGAGCTAGCGGGATGAGGACTGGCGAGCAGTACTTC.

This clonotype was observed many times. CDR3 in amino acids: CASSVANEQFF. Here the CDR3 DNA reads TGTGCCAGCAGCGTAGCTAATGAGCAGTTCTTC. The chain employs TRBV9 and TRBJ2-1; the D is unclear. Between the trimmed V and J ends, which lost 0 bases and 7 bases, there was a span of 2 bases. Germline V gene sequence: CDR1 SGDLS, CDR2 YYNGEE. The CDR3 is made up of 11 amino acids.

The CDR3 region is CSAIRLAGKWGEQYF. The DNA of the CDR3 is TGCAGTGCTATTCGGCTAGCGGGAAAGTGGGGGGAGCAGTACTTC. The genes are TRBV20-1 and TRBJ2-7, with 9 bases identical to TRBD2. Per the germline V gene, CDR1 is DFQATT and CDR2 is SNEGSKA (reference sequence). The V segment lost 4 bases and the J segment 7 bases; nucleotides outside the gene matches: 14. The CDR3 loop spans 15 amino acids.

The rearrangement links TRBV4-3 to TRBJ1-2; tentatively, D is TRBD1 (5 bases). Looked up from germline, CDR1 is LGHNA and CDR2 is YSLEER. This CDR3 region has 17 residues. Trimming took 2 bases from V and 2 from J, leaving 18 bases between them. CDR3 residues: CASSQRSQGTVNYGYTF. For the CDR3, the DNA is TGCGCCAGCAGCCAAAGATCCCAAGGGACCGTGAACTATGGCTACACCTTC.

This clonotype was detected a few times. The DNA of the CDR3 is TGTGCCAGCAGGAACAGGGGGGCAATCTACGAGCAGTACTTC. It translates to CASRNRGAIYEQYF. This chain joins TRBV6-2 or TRBV6-3 and TRBJ2-7; 8 positions agree with TRBD1. The length of the CDR3 is 14 residues. With V trimmed by 6 bases and J by 3 bases, 7 bases remained unmatched. Germline V gene data show CDR1 as MNHEY and CDR2 as SVGEGT.

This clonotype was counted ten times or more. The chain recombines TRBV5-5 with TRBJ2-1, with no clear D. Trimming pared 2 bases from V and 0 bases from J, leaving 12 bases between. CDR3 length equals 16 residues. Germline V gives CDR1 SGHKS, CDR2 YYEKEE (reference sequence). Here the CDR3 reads CASSFEGISSYNEQFF. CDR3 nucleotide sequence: TGTGCCAGCAGCTTCGAAGGTATCAGCTCCTACAATGAGCAGTTCTTC.

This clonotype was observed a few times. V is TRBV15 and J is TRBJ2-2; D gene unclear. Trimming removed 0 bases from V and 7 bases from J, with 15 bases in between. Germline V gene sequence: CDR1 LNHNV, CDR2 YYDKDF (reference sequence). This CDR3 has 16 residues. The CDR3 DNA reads TGTGCCACCAGCAGAGATCGGCCTGGATCCGGCGGGGAGCTGTTTTTT. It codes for CATSRDRPGSGGELFF.

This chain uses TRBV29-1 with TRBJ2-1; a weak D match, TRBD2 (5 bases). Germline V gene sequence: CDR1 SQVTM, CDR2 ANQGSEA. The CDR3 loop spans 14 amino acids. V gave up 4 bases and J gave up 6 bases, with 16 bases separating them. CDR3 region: CSVVKRDDINEQFF. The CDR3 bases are TGCAGCGTTGTCAAACGGGATGACATCAATGAGCAGTTCTTC.

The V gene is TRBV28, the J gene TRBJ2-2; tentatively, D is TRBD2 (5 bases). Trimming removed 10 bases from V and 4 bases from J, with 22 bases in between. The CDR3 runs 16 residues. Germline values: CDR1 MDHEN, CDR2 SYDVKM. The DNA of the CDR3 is TGTGCCACCACACCGTCCGCCGGACTGTTCACCGGGGAGCTGTTTTTT. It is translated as CATTPSAGLFTGELFF.

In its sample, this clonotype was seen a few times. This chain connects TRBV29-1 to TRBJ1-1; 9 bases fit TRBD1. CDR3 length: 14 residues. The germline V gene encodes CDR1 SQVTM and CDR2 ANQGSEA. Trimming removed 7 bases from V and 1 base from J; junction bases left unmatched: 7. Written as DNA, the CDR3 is TGCAGCGGGGGACAGGGCCTAGAGAACACTGAAGCTTTCTTT. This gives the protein CSGGQGLENTEAFF. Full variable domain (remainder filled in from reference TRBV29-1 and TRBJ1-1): SAVISQKPSRDICQRGTSLTIQCQVDSQVTMMFWYRQQPGQSLTLIATANQGSEATYESGFVIDKFPISRPNLTFSTLTVSNMSPEDSSIYLCSGGQGLENTEAFFGQGTRLTVV.

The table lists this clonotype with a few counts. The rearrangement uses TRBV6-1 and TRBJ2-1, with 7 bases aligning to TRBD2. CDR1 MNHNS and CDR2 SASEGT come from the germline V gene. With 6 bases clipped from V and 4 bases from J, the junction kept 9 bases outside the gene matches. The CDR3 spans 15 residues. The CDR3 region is CASRGLAGVYNEQFF. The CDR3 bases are TGTGCCAGCAGGGGACTCGCGGGGGTTTACAATGAGCAGTTCTTC.

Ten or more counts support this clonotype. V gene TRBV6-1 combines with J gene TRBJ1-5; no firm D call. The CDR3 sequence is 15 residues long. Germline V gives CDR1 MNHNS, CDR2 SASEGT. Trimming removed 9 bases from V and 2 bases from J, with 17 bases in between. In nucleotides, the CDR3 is TGTGCCAGTAGTCGGGGTCTGGAAGGCAATCAGCCCCAGCATTTT. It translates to CASSRGLEGNQPQHF.

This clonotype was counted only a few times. CDR3 coding DNA: TGCAGTGCTACCCAAGCGTGGACTGGGGCCAACGTCCTGACTTTC. This encodes CSATQAWTGANVLTF. The chain carries TRBV20-1 and TRBJ2-6; D is unclear. This CDR3 region has 15 residues. CDR1 DFQATT and CDR2 SNEGSKA come from the germline V gene (reference sequence). V lost 4 bases to trimming and J lost 2 bases, with 12 bases between them.

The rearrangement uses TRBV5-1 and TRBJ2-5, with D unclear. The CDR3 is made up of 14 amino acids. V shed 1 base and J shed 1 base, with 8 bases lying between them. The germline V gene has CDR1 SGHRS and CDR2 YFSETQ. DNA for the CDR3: TGCGCCAGCAGCTTGAACTGGTCCCAAGAGACCCAGTACTTC. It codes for CASSLNWSQETQYF.

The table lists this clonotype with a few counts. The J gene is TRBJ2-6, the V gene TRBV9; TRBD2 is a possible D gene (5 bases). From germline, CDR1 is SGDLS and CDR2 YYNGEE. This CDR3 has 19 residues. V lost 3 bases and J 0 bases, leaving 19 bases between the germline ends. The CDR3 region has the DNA TGTGCCAGCAGCGCCCGCACGGACTCGTTAAGCTCTGGGGCCAACGTCCTGACTTTC. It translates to CASSARTDSLSSGANVLTF.

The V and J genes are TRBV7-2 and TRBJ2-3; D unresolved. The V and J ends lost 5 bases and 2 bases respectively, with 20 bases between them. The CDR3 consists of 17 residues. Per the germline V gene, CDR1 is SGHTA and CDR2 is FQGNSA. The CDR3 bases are TGTGCCAGCAGCCATTTATTGCTCACATCCCCCACAGATACGCAGTATTTT. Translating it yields CASSHLLLTSPTDTQYF.

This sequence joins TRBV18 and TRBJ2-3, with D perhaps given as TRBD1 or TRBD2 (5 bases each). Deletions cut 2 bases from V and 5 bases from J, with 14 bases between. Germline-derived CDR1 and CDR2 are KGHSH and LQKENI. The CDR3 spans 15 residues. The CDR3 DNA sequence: TGTGCCAGCTCACCAAGGGACCCGCCGGGAGATACGCAGTATTTT. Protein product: CASSPRDPPGDTQYF.

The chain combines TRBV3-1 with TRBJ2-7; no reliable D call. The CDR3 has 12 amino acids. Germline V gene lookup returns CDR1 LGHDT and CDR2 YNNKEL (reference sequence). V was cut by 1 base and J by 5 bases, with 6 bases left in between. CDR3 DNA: TGTGCCAGCAGCCAAGTGGGTCACGAGCAGTACTTC. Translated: CASSQVGHEQYF.

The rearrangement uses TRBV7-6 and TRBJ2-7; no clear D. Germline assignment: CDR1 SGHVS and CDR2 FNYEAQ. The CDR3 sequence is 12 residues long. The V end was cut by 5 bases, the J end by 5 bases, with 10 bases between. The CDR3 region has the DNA TGTGCCAGCAGCCCCGATTGGGACGAGCAGTACTTC. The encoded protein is CASSPDWDEQYF.